A selection of T cell receptor beta chains follows, all from one sample in a study of T cell changes during pregnancy in multiple sclerosis. The assay was immunoSEQ multiplex PCR, and TCRdb's table has in-frame clones only and misses some. The sample includes tens of thousands of clones, 85% to 95% of them seen just once. Sequencing used peripheral blood, obtained after pregnancy. The receptors stem from a female donor with multiple sclerosis, enrolled in a pregnancy study. Each CDR3 is given with its conserved first and last residue. D genes are given only for firm matches. Clone size is stated in some rows and not others, as once, few, many or a class when expanded.

J: TRBJ2-5; size: NA; V: TRBV5-1; D: NA; DNA: TGCGCCAGCAGCTCACAACTACTCAAAGAGACCCAGTACTTC; CDR3: CASSSQLLKETQYF
J: TRBJ1-2; size: NA; V: TRBV30; D: NA; DNA: TGTGCCTGGATAGGGGAAGCTAACTATGGCTACACCTTC; CDR3: CAWIGEANYGYTF
J: TRBJ1-5; size: NA; V: TRBV7-2; D: NA; DNA: TGTGCCAGCAGCTTGGGCGGGGAACGGCCCCAGCATTTT; CDR3: CASSLGGERPQHF
J: TRBJ2-3; size: once; V: TRBV11-2; D: NA; DNA: TGTGCCAGCAGCCAGATCCCTAGCACAGATACGCAGTATTTT; CDR3: CASSQIPSTDTQYF
J: TRBJ1-2; size: NA; V: TRBV9; D: TRBD1; DNA: TGTGCCAGCAGCGTAGCGGGACAGAAAAACTATGGCTACACCTTC; CDR3: CASSVAGQKNYGYTF
J: TRBJ1-2; size: NA; V: TRBV13; D: TRBD1; DNA: TGTGCCAGCAGGGGACAGGGGGCTGATAACTATGGCTACACCTTC; CDR3: CASRGQGADNYGYTF
J: TRBJ2-3; size: NA; V: TRBV7-2; D: TRBD2; DNA: TGTGCCAGCAGCCAGGTGGGAGCGGGGGGACCAGATACGCAGTATTTT; CDR3: CASSQVGAGGPDTQYF
J: TRBJ1-2; size: NA; V: TRBV9; D: TRBD1; DNA: TGTGCCAGCAGCGCTAATTTAGCGGCGGCAGGGGGCGGAAGTAACTATGGCTACACCTTC; CDR3: CASSANLAAAGGGSNYGYTF
J: TRBJ2-7; size: NA; V: TRBV18; D: TRBD1; DNA: TGTGCCAGCTCACCACCGGGGACAGGGTCCTACGAGCAGTACTTC; CDR3: CASSPPGTGSYEQYF
J: TRBJ2-5; size: NA; V: TRBV9; D: TRBD2; DNA: TGTGCCAGCAGCCCCGGGGTAGCGGGGGGCGTACAAGAGACCCAGTACTTC; CDR3: CASSPGVAGGVQETQYF
J: TRBJ2-1; size: NA; V: TRBV25-1; D: NA; DNA: TGTGCCAGCAGTGATGGCGGCAGGGGACGGAGCTCCTACAATGAGCAGTTCTTC; CDR3: CASSDGGRGRSSYNEQFF
J: TRBJ1-4; size: NA; V: TRBV6-5; D: TRBD1; DNA: TGTGCCAGCAGTTCGAGGGGAGGAGGGGGCGGTGAAAAACTGTTTTTT; CDR3: CASSSRGGGGGEKLFF
J: TRBJ2-3; size: NA; V: TRBV2; D: TRBD2; DNA: TGTGCCAGCAGTGCCCGACTAGCGGGGGAAGAAGATACGCAGTATTTT; CDR3: CASSARLAGEEDTQYF
J: TRBJ2-3; size: once; V: TRBV12-5; D: NA; DNA: TGTGCTAGCGCCGGGGGAGGGGGGTATCCAGATACGCAGTATTTT; CDR3: CASAGGGGYPDTQYF
J: TRBJ2-1; size: NA; V: TRBV9; D: TRBD2; DNA: TGTGCCAGCAGCGTAGGAGCACCTAGGACTAGCGGGGACAATGAGCAGTTCTTC; CDR3: CASSVGAPRTSGDNEQFF
J: TRBJ1-1; size: NA; V: TRBV6-1; D: NA; DNA: TGTGCCAGCAGTGAACACCCCTATGGGAACACTGAAGCTTTCTTT; CDR3: CASSEHPYGNTEAFF
J: TRBJ2-2; size: NA; V: TRBV4-3; D: NA; DNA: TGCGCCAGCCGGGTGGAGCTGAGCACCGGGGAGCTGTTTTTT; CDR3: CASRVELSTGELFF
J: TRBJ1-6; size: NA; V: TRBV18; D: NA; DNA: TGTGCCAGCTCACCCCAGGGACAATATAATTCACCCCTCCACTTT; CDR3: CASSPQGQYNSPLHF
J: TRBJ2-2; size: few; V: TRBV7-9; D: NA; DNA: TGTGCCAGCAGCCCCCGCCAGGGTATTGGGACCGGGGAGCTGTTTTTT; CDR3: CASSPRQGIGTGELFF
J: TRBJ1-2; size: NA; V: TRBV6-1; D: NA; DNA: TGTGCCAGCAGTGAAGTCGCAGTCCGCGGCTACACCTTC; CDR3: CASSEVAVRGYTF
J: TRBJ1-4; size: NA; V: TRBV13; D: TRBD1; DNA: TGTGCCAGCAGCTCCCGGACAGGACCTAATGAAAAACTGTTTTTT; CDR3: CASSSRTGPNEKLFF
J: TRBJ1-6; size: NA; V: TRBV10-3; D: NA; DNA: TGTGCCATCAGTGAGATGGGGGGTAATTCACCCCTCCACTTT; CDR3: CAISEMGGNSPLHF
J: TRBJ1-6; size: NA; V: TRBV4-1; D: NA; DNA: TGCGCCAGCAGCCAACTGTCCTCCTATAATTCACCCCTCCACTTT; CDR3: CASSQLSSYNSPLHF
J: TRBJ1-1; size: NA; V: TRBV18; D: TRBD1; DNA: TGTGCCAGCTCACCCCGGACAGGAGGGGTGAACACTGAAGCTTTCTTT; CDR3: CASSPRTGGVNTEAFF
J: TRBJ2-7; size: NA; V: TRBV6-1; D: NA; DNA: TGTGCCAGCAGTGAAGCTAGGACAGTAAACTACGAGCAGTACTTC; CDR3: CASSEARTVNYEQYF
J: TRBJ2-4; size: NA; V: TRBV21-1; D: NA; DNA: TGTGCCAGCAGCAAGAGACAGGTGATAGCCAAAAACATTCAGTACTTC; CDR3: CASSKRQVIAKNIQYF
J: TRBJ1-2; size: NA; V: TRBV6-1; D: TRBD1; DNA: TGTGCCAGCAGTGAGGGACAGAAGACTAACTATGGCTACACCTTC; CDR3: CASSEGQKTNYGYTF
J: TRBJ2-2; size: NA; V: TRBV7-6; D: NA; DNA: TGTGCCAGCAGCTTAGGTCGGCAGGGGCCGATTAACACCGGGGAGCTGTTTTTT; CDR3: CASSLGRQGPINTGELFF
J: TRBJ1-5; size: once; V: TRBV6-6; D: NA; DNA: TGTGCCAGCAGTTACTCTACGCCGGTTCAGCCCCAGCATTTT; CDR3: CASSYSTPVQPQHF
J: TRBJ2-3; size: NA; V: TRBV7-6; D: TRBD2; DNA: TGTGCCAGCAGCTTCCCCGGAGGGCTAGCGGGCACAGATACGCAGTATTTT; CDR3: CASSFPGGLAGTDTQYF
J: TRBJ2-5; size: NA; V: TRBV9; D: TRBD2; DNA: TGTGCCAGCAGCGTAGGGCTAGCGGGGGCCAACCAAGAGACCCAGTACTTC; CDR3: CASSVGLAGANQETQYF
J: TRBJ1-1; size: NA; V: TRBV18; D: NA; DNA: TGTGCCAGCACCCGCGGCGGTATGAACACTGAAGCTTTCTTT; CDR3: CASTRGGMNTEAFF
J: TRBJ2-7; size: NA; V: TRBV19; D: TRBD2; DNA: TGTGCCAGTAGTATTGGGCTAGCGGGCGAGCAGTACTTC; CDR3: CASSIGLAGEQYF
J: TRBJ2-7; size: NA; V: TRBV19; D: TRBD1; DNA: TGTGCCAGTAGTTCATTCAGGGGGCTCGACTACGAGCAGTACTTC; CDR3: CASSSFRGLDYEQYF